The present T cell receptor beta chain was sequenced within a study of control samples from healthy donors and cancer patients. Germline CDR1 reads LNHNV; CDR2 reads YYDKDF (reference sequence). CDR3 length: 17 amino acids. The J segment lost 1 base and the V segment lost 1 base, leaving 8 bases of the junction unmatched. Measured with immunoSEQ multiplex PCR; TCRdb has only the in-frame clones, and not every one. This sample yields 260,000 or so clones, of which approximately 80% are seen a single time; about 14% belongs to the top ten. The chain couples TRBV15 to TRBJ2-7, with 9 positions matching TRBD1. This TCR was recovered from a woman aged 60-70 years with lung cancer. Sequencing used PBMCs. DNA for the CDR3: TGTGCCACCAGCAGAGCTAGAAGAGGGACAGGGTCCTACGAGCAGTACTTC. Translating it yields CATSRARRGTGSYEQYF.